Listed here is a single T cell receptor (beta chain). Its antigen is not identified. The data were taken from a study of spatial heterogeneity in lung cancer. Whole-study findings and limits: Blood contained ubiquitous expanded tumor TCRs more at resection than at follow-up.

TCRdb called the 5' RACE reads again in MiXCR, with one record for every CDR3 protein. The sample lists about 1,600 distinct CDR3 sequences, under 30% seen once, with roughly 59% in the top ten. Losses at the gene ends were 3 bases for V and 12 bases for J; bases not matched to a gene: 8. The CDR3 contains 12 residues. Germline-derived CDR1 and CDR2 are SNHLY and FYNNEI. Described time point: sample taken at primary tumor resection. Tumor, nontumor lung or frozen PBMC supplied whole RNA that was sequenced unsorted. The sequence derives from a male donor with early-stage non-small cell lung cancer. This sequence joins TRBV2 and TRBJ2-7; 7 bases agree with TRBD1. This sample comprised PBMCs, obtained at surgery. The DNA of the CDR3 is TGTGCCAGCAGTGAGCCGGGACAGACTTCGTACTTC. Translated, it gives CASSEPGQTSYF.